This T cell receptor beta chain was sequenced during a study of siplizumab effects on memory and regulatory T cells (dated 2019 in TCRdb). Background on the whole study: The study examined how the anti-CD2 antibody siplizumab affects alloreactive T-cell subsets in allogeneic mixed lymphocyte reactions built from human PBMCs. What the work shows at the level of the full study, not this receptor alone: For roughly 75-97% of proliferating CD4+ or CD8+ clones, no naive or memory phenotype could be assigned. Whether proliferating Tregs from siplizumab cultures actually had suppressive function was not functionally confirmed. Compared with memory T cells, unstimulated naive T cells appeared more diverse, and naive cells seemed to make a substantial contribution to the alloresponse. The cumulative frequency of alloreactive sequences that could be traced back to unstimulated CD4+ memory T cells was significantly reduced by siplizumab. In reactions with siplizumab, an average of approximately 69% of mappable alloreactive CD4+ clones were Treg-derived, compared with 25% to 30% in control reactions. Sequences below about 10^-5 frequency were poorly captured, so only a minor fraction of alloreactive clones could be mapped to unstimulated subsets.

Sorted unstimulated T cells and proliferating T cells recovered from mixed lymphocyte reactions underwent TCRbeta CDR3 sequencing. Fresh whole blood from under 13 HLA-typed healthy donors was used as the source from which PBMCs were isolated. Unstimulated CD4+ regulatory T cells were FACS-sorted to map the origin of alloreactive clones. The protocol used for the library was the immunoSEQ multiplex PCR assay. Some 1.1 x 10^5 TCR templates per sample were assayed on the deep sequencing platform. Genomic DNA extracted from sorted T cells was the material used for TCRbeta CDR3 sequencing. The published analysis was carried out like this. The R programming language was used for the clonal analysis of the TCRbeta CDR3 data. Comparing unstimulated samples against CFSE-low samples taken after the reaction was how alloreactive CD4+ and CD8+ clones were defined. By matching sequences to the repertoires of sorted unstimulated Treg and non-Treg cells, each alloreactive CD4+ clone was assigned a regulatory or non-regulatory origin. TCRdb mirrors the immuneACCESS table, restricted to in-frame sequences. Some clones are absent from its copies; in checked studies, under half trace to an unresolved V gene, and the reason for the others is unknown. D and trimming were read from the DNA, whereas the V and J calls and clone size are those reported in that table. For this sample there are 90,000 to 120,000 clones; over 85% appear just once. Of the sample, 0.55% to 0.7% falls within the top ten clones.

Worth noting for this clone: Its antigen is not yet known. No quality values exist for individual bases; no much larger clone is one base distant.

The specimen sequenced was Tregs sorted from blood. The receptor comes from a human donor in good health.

The base sequence is TGTGCCAGCAGCTTAAAGTTCACCGGGGAGCTGTTTTTT. It translates as CASSLKFTGELFF. In this chain, TRBV11-2 is recombined with TRBJ2-2; the D gene cannot be named for sure. Counted from cysteine to phenylalanine, this CDR3 has 13 amino acids. Only CDR3 DNA is held: 39 bases, read in frame from base 1. From a lookup of the germline V gene, CDR1 and CDR2 are SGHAT and FQNNGV. V is shortened by 2 bases, J by 4 bases, and the region joining them spans 5 bases. The full variable domain, with segments outside the CDR3 supplied by the reference TRBV11-2 and TRBJ2-2 proteins, appears as EAGVAQSPRYKIIEKRQSVAFWCNPISGHATLYWYQQILGQGPKLLIQFQNNGVVDDSQLPKDRFSAERLKGVDSTLKIQPAKLEDSAVYLCASSLKFTGELFFGEGSRLTVL.